This is a list of T cell receptor beta chains from one sample in a study of T cells in Graves' hyperthyroidism and ophthalmopathy. From the multiplex PCR reads, TCRdb called clonotypes with MiXCR, one entry per CDR3 protein. The table shows under 350,000 distinct CDR3 sequences, with roughly 21% occurring only once. What was sequenced was blood. These TCRs come from a woman in her 50s with Graves' hyperthyroidism. CDR3s include the opening cysteine and the closing phenylalanine or tryptophan. D genes are given only for firm matches. Only some rows state a clone size, as once, few, many or a class for expanded clones.

d_call	v_call	clone_size	j_call	cdr3_nt	cdr3_aa
TRBD2	TRBV5-1	few	TRBJ2-3	TGCGCCAGCCGACTAGCCCAGAGTAGGCCAGATACGCAGTATTTT	CASRLAQSRPDTQYF
.	TRBV19	.	TRBJ2-2	TGTGCCAGTAGCCCTTCCGGGGCTGGCACCGGGGAGCTGTTTTTT	CASSPSGAGTGELFF
.	TRBV18	.	TRBJ2-1	TGTGCCAGCTCACCAGAGATGAGGACAGAGGCCTACAATGAGCAGTTCTTC	CASSPEMRTEAYNEQFF
TRBD1	TRBV30	few	TRBJ1-2	TGTGCCTGGAGTTCTCCCATCTGGGGACAGTCATATGGCTACACCTTC	CAWSSPIWGQSYGYTF
.	TRBV6-1	few	TRBJ1-5	TGTGCCAGCACCCTTGGGACGGGATATAGCAATCAGCCCCAGCATTTT	CASTLGTGYSNQPQHF
.	TRBV20-1	many	TRBJ1-2	TGCAGTGCTAGAGAGGGACGGATTAACTATGGCTACACCTTC	CSAREGRINYGYTF
.	TRBV28	.	TRBJ1-5	TGTGCCAGCAGTTTATTTAATCAGCCCCAGCATTTT	CASSLFNQPQHF
.	TRBV3-1	many	TRBJ1-6	TGTGCCAGCAGCCAAGGGCCGGGAGGGGTTAATTCACCCCTCCACTTT	CASSQGPGGVNSPLHF
.	TRBV28	few	TRBJ1-2	TGTGCCAGCAGTTTTTCGGAATTCGGCTACACCTTC	CASSFSEFGYTF
.	TRBV29-1	.	TRBJ2-2	TGCAGCGCCGTAGCCGGGGAGCTGTTTTTT	CSAVAGELFF
TRBD1	TRBV9	few	TRBJ1-1	TGTGCCAGCAGCGGGGACAGGCTGAACACTGAAGCTTTCTTT	CASSGDRLNTEAFF
.	TRBV6-2/TRBV6-3	many	TRBJ1-5	TGTGCCAGCAGGAGAACGGGGGGCAAAAAAAGCAATCAGCCCCAGCATTTT	CASRRTGGKKSNQPQHF
.	TRBV19	.	TRBJ1-2	TGTGCCAGTACCGGACAGACCTATGGCTACACCTTC	CASTGQTYGYTF
.	TRBV7-9	many	TRBJ2-7	TGTGCCAGCGGGGACGGTAACTACGAGCAGTACTTC	CASGDGNYEQYF
.	TRBV5-1	many	TRBJ2-7	TGCGCCAGCAGCTTGGCCGTGGGGGTAGACGAGCAGTACTTC	CASSLAVGVDEQYF
TRBD1	TRBV5-1	.	TRBJ2-3	TGCGCCAGCAGCTTGCCGACAGGGCGAGATACGCAGTATTTT	CASSLPTGRDTQYF
.	TRBV5-6	medium-sized	TRBJ2-1	TGTGCCAGCAGCAGGGCGAACGCCGAAAATGAGCAGTTCTTC	CASSRANAENEQFF
.	TRBV6-2/TRBV6-3	.	TRBJ1-5	TGTGCCAGCAGCATCAATCGGGGGACGTCGGGGGGAAGCAATCAGCCCCAGCATTTT	CASSINRGTSGGSNQPQHF
TRBD1	TRBV2	many	TRBJ2-1	TGTGCCAGCAGTCCGACTCGAGGGACAGGAAAGTTAAATGAGCAGTTCTTC	CASSPTRGTGKLNEQFF
.	TRBV11-2	many	TRBJ2-7	TGTGCCAGCAACCAGGGGGGAGTGATAGAGCAGTACTTC	CASNQGGVIEQYF
.	TRBV2	many	TRBJ2-6	TGTGCCAGCAGTGAATTGGACAGTGGGGCCAACGTCCTGACTTTC	CASSELDSGANVLTF
.	TRBV11-2	many	TRBJ1-1	TGTGCCAGCAGCGTGGACCCTCGCGCTGAAGCTTTCTTT	CASSVDPRAEAFF
.	TRBV20-1	.	TRBJ2-2	TGCAGTGCTAGTCAGGGCATTTACGGGGAGCTGTTTTTT	CSASQGIYGELFF
.	TRBV2	.	TRBJ1-5	TGTGCCAGCAGCTTAGCCTCCGGAGGGCCTAGCAATCAGCCCCAGCATTTT	CASSLASGGPSNQPQHF
TRBD2	TRBV27	few	TRBJ2-7	TGTGCCAGCAGTTCTAGCGGGAGTAGTTACGAGCGGTACTTC	CASSSSGSSYERYF
.	TRBV12-5	few	TRBJ2-5	TGTGCTAGTGGTTTGGGAACCGCGGCGACCCAGTACTTC	CASGLGTAATQYF
.	TRBV30	.	TRBJ2-7	TGTGCCTGGAGCCGGAAGTTCTACGAGCAGTACTTC	CAWSRKFYEQYF
.	TRBV6-2/TRBV6-3	many	TRBJ2-7	TGTGCCAGCAGTCCTTATAGTCGGCAGGCCTACGAGCAGTACTTC	CASSPYSRQAYEQYF
.	TRBV18	many	TRBJ1-1	TGTGCCAGCTCACTAACGGGACGGATGAACACTGAAGCTTTCTTT	CASSLTGRMNTEAFF
TRBD2	TRBV7-2	many	TRBJ2-3	TGTGCCAGCAGCCAACAGGCGGGAGGCACAGATACGCAGTATTTT	CASSQQAGGTDTQYF
.	TRBV19	.	TRBJ2-2	TGTGCCAGTAGCTGGGGGTTCACCGGGGAGCTGTTTTTT	CASSWGFTGELFF
TRBD1	TRBV2	few	TRBJ2-5	TGTGCCAGCAGTACCATGACAGGGGGGGAGACCCAGTACTTC	CASSTMTGGETQYF
.	TRBV6-1	few	TRBJ1-6	TGTGCCAGCAGTAGGGACCCGAGCTCCTATAATTCACCCCTCCACTTT	CASSRDPSSYNSPLHF
TRBD2	TRBV7-3	many	TRBJ2-1	TGTGCCAGCAGCTTAAGACTAGCAGAAACCAATGAGCAGTTCTTC	CASSLRLAETNEQFF
TRBD2	TRBV6-1	many	TRBJ2-3	TGTGCCAGCAGTGAAGCGGGGACTAGCGTCACAGATACGCAGTATTTT	CASSEAGTSVTDTQYF
.	TRBV7-9	few	TRBJ2-7	TGTGCCAGCAGCCCTACCCCGGGGGTCCTGGGATACGAGCAGTACTTC	CASSPTPGVLGYEQYF
TRBD1	TRBV3-1	many	TRBJ2-1	TGTGCCAGCAGCCGCCTAGGGGGCTGGGATGAGCAGTTCTTC	CASSRLGGWDEQFF
.	TRBV6-1	.	TRBJ2-7	TGTGCCAGCAAAGGGGAAAATCGGGTAGGCGAGCAGTACTTC	CASKGENRVGEQYF
TRBD1	TRBV27	many	TRBJ2-3	TGTGCCAGCAGCACGGGACAGGGGCCAGATACGCAGTATTTT	CASSTGQGPDTQYF
TRBD1	TRBV3-1	few	TRBJ1-1	TGTGCCTCTCGGAGGACAGGGACCTTGGGAGCTTTCTTT	CASRRTGTLGAFF